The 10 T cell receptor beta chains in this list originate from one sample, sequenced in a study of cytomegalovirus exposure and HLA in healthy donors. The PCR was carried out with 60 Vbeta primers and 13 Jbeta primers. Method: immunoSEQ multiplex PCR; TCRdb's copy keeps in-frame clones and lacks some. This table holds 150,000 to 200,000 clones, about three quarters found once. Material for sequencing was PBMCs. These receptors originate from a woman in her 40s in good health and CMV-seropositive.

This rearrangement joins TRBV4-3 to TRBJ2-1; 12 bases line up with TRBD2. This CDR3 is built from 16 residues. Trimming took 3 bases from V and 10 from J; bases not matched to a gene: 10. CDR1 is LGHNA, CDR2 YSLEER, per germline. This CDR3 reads CASSQVLAGGSGEQFF. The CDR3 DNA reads TGCGCCAGCAGCCAGGTACTAGCGGGAGGTTCGGGGGAGCAGTTCTTC.

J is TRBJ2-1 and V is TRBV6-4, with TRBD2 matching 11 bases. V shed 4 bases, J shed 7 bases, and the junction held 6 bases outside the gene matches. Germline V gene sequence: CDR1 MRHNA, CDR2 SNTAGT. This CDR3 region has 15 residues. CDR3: CASSGRLAGLNEQFF. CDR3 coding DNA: TGTGCCAGCAGTGGGAGACTAGCGGGACTTAATGAGCAGTTCTTC.

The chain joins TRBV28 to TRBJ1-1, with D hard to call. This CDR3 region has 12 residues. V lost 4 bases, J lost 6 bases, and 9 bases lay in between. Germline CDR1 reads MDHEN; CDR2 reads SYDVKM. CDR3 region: CASSSGVAEAFF. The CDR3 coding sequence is TGTGCCAGCAGTTCCGGTGTGGCTGAAGCTTTCTTT.

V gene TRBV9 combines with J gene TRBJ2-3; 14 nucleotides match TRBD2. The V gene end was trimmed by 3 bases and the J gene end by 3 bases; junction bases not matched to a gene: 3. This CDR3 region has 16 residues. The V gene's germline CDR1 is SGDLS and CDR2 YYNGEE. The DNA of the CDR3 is TGTGCCAGCAGCGCACGGACTAGCGGGAGGACAGATACGCAGTATTTT. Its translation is CASSARTSGRTDTQYF.

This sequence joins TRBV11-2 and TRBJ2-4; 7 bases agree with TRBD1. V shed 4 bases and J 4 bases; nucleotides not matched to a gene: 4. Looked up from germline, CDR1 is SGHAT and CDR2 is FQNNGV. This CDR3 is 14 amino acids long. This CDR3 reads CASSSSTGKNIQYF. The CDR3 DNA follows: TGTGCCAGCAGCTCCTCGACAGGGAAAAACATTCAGTACTTC.

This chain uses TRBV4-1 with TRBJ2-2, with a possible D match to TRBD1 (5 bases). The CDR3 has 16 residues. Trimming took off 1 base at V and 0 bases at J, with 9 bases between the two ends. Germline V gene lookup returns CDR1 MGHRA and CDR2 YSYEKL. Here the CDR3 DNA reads TGCGCCAGCAGCCAAGGCAGGGTGACGAACACCGGGGAGCTGTTTTTT. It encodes CASSQGRVTNTGELFF.

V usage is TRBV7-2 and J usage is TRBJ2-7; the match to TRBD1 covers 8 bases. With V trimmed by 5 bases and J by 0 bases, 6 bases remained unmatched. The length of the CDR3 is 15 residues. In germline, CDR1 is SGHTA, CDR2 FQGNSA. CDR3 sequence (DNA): TGTGCCAGCAGCCTGGGCAGGGGGCCCTCCTACGAGCAGTACTTC. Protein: CASSLGRGPSYEQYF.

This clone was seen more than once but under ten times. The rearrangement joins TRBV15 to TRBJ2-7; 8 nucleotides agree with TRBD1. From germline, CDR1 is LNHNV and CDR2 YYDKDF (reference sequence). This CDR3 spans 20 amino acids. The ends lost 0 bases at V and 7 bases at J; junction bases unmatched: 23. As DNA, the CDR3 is TGTGCCACCAGCAGAGACCAACCACGGGACAGGATCAACGGAAGAGAGGAGCAGTACTTC. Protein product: CATSRDQPRDRINGREEQYF.

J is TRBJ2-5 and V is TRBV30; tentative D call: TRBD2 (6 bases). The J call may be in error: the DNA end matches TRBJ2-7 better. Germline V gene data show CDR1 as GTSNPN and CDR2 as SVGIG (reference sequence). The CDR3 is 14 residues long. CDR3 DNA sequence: TGTGCCTGTGGGCTAGCGAGAGACGTGTACGAGCAGTACTTC. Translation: CACGLARDVYEQYF.

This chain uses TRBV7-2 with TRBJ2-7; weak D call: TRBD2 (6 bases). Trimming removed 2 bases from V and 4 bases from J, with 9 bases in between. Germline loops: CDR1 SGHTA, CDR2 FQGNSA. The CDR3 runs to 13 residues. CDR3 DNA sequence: TGTGCCAGCAGCTTATTGGGGGGTTACGAGCAGTACTTC. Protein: CASSLLGGYEQYF. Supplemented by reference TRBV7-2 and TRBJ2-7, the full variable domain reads GAGVSQSPSNKVTEKGKDVELRCDPISGHTALYWYRQSLGQGLEFLIYFQGNSAPDKSGLPSDRFSAERTGGSVSTLTIQRTQQEDSAVYLCASSLLGGYEQYFGPGTRLTVT.